The clone carrying this T cell receptor (beta chain) was detected a few times. Separate cDNA molecules each had unique molecular identifiers attached to them. TCRdb called the 5' RACE reads again in MiXCR, with one record for every CDR3 protein. The table has 57,000 or so distinct CDR3 sequences, roughly 12% seen once. This specimen belongs to a study of early T cells in non-severe SARS-CoV-2 infection. The CDR3 runs 14 residues. V dropped 4 bases and J dropped 6; count of bases not matched to a gene: 6. Germline V gene sequence: CDR1 MNHEY, CDR2 SMNVEV (reference sequence). The sequenced sample consisted of whole blood. The TCR was taken from an adult who was a healthcare worker with PCR-confirmed SARS-CoV-2 infection or an uninfected control (not recorded which). V gene TRBV27 combines with J gene TRBJ2-4; 7 bases agree with TRBD2. CDR3 sequence: CASSSSGIVNIQYF. The CDR3 DNA reads TGTGCCAGCAGTTCCAGCGGGATCGTAAACATTCAGTACTTC.